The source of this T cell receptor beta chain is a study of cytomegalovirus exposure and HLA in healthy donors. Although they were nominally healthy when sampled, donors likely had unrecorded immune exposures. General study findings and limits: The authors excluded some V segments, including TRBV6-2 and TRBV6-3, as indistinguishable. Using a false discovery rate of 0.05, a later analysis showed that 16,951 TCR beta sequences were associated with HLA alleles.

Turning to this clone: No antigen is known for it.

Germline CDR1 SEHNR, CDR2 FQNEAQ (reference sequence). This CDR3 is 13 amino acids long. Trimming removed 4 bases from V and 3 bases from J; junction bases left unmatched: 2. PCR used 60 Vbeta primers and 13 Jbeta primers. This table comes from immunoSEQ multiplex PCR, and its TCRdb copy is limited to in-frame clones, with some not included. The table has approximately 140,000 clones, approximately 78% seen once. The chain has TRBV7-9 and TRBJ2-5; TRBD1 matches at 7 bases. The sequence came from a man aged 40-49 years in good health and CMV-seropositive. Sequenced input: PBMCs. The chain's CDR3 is CASSWTGEETQYF. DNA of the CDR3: TGTGCCAGCAGCTGGACAGGTGAAGAGACCCAGTACTTC.